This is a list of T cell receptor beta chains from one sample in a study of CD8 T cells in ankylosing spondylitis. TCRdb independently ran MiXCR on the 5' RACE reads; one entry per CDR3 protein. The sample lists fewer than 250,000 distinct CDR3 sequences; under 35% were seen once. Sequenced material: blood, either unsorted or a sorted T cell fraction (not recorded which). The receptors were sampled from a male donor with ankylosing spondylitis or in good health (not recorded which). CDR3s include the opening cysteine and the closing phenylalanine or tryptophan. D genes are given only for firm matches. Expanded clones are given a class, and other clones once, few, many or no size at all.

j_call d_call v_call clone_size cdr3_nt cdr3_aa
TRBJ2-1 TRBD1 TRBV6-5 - TGTGCCTGCAGTTACTCGGGACAGGGCCTTTATGAGCAGTTCTTC CACSYSGQGLYEQFF
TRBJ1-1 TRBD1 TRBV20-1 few TGCAGTGCCTACCCCAATACAGGGGGCGTCGGGGCTGAAGCTTTCTTT CSAYPNTGGVGAEAFF
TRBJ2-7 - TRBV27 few TGTGCCAGCAGTCGTCGGGGGCTAGGATACGAGCAGTACTTC CASSRRGLGYEQYF
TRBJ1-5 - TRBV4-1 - TGCGCCAGCAGCCAAGCCCCAGATCAGCCCCAGCATTTT CASSQAPDQPQHF
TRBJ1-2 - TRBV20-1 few TGCAGTGCTAGACGAGAATTGGACTATGGCTACACCTTC CSARRELDYGYTF
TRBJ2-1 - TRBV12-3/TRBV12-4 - TGTGCCAGCAGTTTATTCGCTAGCTCTAGCTCCTACAATGAGCAGTTCTTC CASSLFASSSSYNEQFF
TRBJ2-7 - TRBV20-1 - TGCAGTGCTAGAGATAGGGGAGCCCTTCACTACGAGCAGTACTTC CSARDRGALHYEQYF
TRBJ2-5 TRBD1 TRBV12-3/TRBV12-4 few TGTGCCAGCAGTCGAGGGACAGGGGAAGAGACCCAGTACTTC CASSRGTGEETQYF
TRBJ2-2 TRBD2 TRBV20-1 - TGCAGTGCTAGAGCCGCCCTGGGCACGGGGGGGCAGTACACCGGGGAGCTGTTTTTT CSARAALGTGGQYTGELFF
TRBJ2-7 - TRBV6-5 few TGTGCCAGCAGTATCCAGGGGAACGAGCAGTACTTC CASSIQGNEQYF
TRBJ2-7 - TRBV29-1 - TGCAGCGTTGTAGGGTTCGCATCTTCCTACGAGCAGTACTTC CSVVGFASSYEQYF
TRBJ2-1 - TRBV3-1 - TGTGCCAGCAGCCAAGATCTTTCCAGAAGCTCCTACAATGAGCAGTTCTTC CASSQDLSRSSYNEQFF
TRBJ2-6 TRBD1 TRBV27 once TGTGCCAGCCCCGGGACAGGGTTTTTTACTGGGGCCAACGTCCTGACTTTC CASPGTGFFTGANVLTF
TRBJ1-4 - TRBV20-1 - TGCAGTGCTACCCGCGGGGCAGGGAAGAATGAAAAACTGTTTTTT CSATRGAGKNEKLFF
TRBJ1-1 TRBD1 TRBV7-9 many TGTGCCAGCAGCCCGTCGACAGGGTTCGTCACTGAAGCTTTCTTT CASSPSTGFVTEAFF
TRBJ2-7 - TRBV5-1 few TGCGCCAGCAGCTTATTCGACACCGCCTACGAGCAGTACTTC CASSLFDTAYEQYF
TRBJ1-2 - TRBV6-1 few TGTGCCAGCAGTGGGCCAGAGAACTTCTATGGCTACACCTTC CASSGPENFYGYTF
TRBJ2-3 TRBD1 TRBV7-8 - TGTGCCAGCAGCAGTGGGACAGGGGTAAATCGGGATACGCAGTATTTT CASSSGTGVNRDTQYF
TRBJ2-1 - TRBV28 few TGTGCCACCAATGAGGGGGGCGATGAGCAGTTCTTC CATNEGGDEQFF
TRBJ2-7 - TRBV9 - TGTGCCAGCAGCCCTTTTCCCGGGGGAGCGTCCTACGAGCAGTACTTC CASSPFPGGASYEQYF
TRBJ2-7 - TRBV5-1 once TGCGCCAGCAGCCCGGACGGGCACGAGCAGTACTTC CASSPDGHEQYF
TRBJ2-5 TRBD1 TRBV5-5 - TGTGCCAGCAGCTTGTTTTTCGGGGACAGGGAACACCAGTACTTC CASSLFFGDREHQYF
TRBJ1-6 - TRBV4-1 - TGCGCCAGCAGTCCTGGACTTCGCTCCTATAATTCACCCCTCCACTTT CASSPGLRSYNSPLHF
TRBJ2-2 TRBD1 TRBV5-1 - TGCGCCAGCAGCTGGGAACAGGGGGCCGGCGGGGAGCTGTTTTTT CASSWEQGAGGELFF
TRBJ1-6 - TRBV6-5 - TGTGCCAGCAGTTACTCGAAGAGCCAGGGAACTTGGGATTCACCCCTCCACTTT CASSYSKSQGTWDSPLHF
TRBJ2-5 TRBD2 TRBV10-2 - TGCGCCAGCAGTGAGATCTCCCTAGCGGGGGCGGGGACCCAGTACTTC CASSEISLAGAGTQYF
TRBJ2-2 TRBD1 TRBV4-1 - TGCGCCAGCAGCCAAGCCCCCGGGACAGTCACCGGGGAGCTGTTTTTT CASSQAPGTVTGELFF
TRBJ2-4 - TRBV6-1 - TGTGCCAGCAGTGGGGCCCTAGCCAAAAACATTCAGTACTTC CASSGALAKNIQYF
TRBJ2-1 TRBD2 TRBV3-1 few TGTGCCAGCAGCCCCCGGACTAGCGGGGCTTACAATGAGCAGTTCTTC CASSPRTSGAYNEQFF
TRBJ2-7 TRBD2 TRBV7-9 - TGTGCCAGCAGCACGACTAGCGCCGAGCAGTACTTC CASSTTSAEQYF
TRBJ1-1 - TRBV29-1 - TGCAGCGGGGGGGAGGGCACTGAAGCTTTCTTT CSGGEGTEAFF
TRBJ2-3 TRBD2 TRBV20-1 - TGCAGTGCTAGGGGTTTGGTAGCGGGGGATGCCGGAGGAGATACGCAGTATTTT CSARGLVAGDAGGDTQYF
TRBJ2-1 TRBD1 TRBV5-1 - TGCGCCAGCACCATATCGGGACAGGGCCTAAATGAGCAGTTCTTC CASTISGQGLNEQFF
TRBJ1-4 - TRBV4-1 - TGCGCCAGCAGCCAAGTTTCACTGTTTTTT CASSQVSLFF
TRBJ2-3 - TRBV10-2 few TGCGCCAGCGGAGGTAGGCGGGACACAGATACGCAGTATTTT CASGGRRDTDTQYF
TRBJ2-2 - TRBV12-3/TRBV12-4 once TGTGCCACCTCCGGGGACTCCTTCACCGGGGAGCTGTTTTTT CATSGDSFTGELFF